This T cell receptor (beta chain) was captured by sequencing in a study of post-analysis software for immune sequencing data. Whole-study findings and limits: Higher frequency in patients than in controls was seen for roughly five TRBV segments, with TRBV5-6, TRBV5-1 and TRBV20-1 among them.

Notes on this clonotype: Its antigen is still unknown.

Sequencing libraries made from TCR beta cDNA carried unique molecular identifiers. TCRdb reanalysed the PCR reads using MiXCR and keeps one entry per CDR3 protein. Of approximately 660,000 distinct CDR3 sequences listed, approximately 60% are singletons. Per the germline V gene, CDR1 is DFQATT and CDR2 is SNEGSKA (reference sequence). Between the trimmed V and J ends, which lost 0 bases and 7 bases, there was a span of 6 bases. The CDR3 totals 11 residues. The sample was blood. This receptor was taken from a girl aged 2 to 10 with multiple sclerosis. The chain joins TRBV20-1 to TRBJ1-1; D remains unclear. As DNA, the CDR3 is TGCAGTGCTAGAGATATGTATGAAGCTTTCTTT. This encodes CSARDMYEAFF.